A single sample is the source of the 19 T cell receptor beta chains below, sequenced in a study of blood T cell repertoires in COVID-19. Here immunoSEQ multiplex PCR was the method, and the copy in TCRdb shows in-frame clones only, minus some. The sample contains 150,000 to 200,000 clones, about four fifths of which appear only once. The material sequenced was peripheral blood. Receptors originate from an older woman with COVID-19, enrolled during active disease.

The CDR3 DNA follows: TGTGCCAGCAGCAAAGGTGGGACTAGTTCCCACGAGCAGTACGTC. Translation gives CASSKGGTSSHEQYV. The V and J genes are TRBV21-1 and TRBJ2-7; the table's D call, TRBD2, was not checked against the DNA. TRBV21-1 is a recognized pseudogene. The CDR3 loop spans 15 amino acids.

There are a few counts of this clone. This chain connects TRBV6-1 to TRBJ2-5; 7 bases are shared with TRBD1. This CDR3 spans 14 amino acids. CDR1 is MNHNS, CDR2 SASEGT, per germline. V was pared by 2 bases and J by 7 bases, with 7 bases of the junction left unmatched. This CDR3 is CASSELPSGGTQYF. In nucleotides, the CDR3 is TGTGCCAGCAGTGAACTCCCCTCAGGGGGGACCCAGTACTTC.

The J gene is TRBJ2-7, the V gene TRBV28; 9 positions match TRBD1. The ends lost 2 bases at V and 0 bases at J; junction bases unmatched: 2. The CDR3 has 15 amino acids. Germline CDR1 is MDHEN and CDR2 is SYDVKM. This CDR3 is CASSLGDRASYEQYV. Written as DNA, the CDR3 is TGTGCCAGCAGTTTAGGGGACAGGGCCTCCTACGAGCAGTACGTC.

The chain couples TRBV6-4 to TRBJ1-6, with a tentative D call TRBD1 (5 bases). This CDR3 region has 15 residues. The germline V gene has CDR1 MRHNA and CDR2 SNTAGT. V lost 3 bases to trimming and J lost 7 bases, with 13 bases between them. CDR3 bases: TGTGCCAGCAGTGAGAACGGGGGGGAAAATTCACCCCTCCACTTT. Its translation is CASSENGGENSPLHF.

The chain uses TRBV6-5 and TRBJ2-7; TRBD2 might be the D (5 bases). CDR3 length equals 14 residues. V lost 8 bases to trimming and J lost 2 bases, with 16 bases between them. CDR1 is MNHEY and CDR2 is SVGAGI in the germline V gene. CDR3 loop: CASGWRAPPYEQYF. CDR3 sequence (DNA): TGTGCCAGCGGATGGCGGGCCCCCCCCTACGAGCAGTACTTC.

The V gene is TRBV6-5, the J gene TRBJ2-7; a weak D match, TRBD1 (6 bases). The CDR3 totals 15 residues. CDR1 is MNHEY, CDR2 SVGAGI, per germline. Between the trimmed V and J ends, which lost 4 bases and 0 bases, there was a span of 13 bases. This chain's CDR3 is CASSSPRDNSYEQYF. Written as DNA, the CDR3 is TGTGCCAGCAGTTCCCCCCGGGACAACTCCTACGAGCAGTACTTC.

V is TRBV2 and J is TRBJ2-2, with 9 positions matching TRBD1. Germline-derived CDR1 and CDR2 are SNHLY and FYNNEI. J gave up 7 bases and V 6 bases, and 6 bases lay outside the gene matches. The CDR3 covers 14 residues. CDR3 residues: CASSVPGQGGELFF. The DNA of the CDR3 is TGTGCCAGCAGCGTCCCGGGACAGGGCGGGGAGCTGTTTTTT.

The CDR3 DNA sequence: TGTGCCAGCAGTTCCGCCCCATTACTAGCGACAGATACGCAGTATTTT. It yields the protein CASSSAPLLATDTQYF. This chain links TRBV5-4 with TRBJ2-3; 7 nucleotides agree with TRBD2. V lost 5 bases to trimming and J lost 3 bases; unmatched junction nucleotides: 12. This CDR3 comprises 16 residues. Germline assignment: CDR1 SGHNT and CDR2 YYREEE (reference sequence). The full variable domain, in which reference TRBV5-4 and TRBJ2-3 provide the parts outside the CDR3, is ETGVTQSPTHLIKTRGQQVTLRCSSQSGHNTVSWYQQALGQGPQFIFQYYREEENGRGNFPPRFSGLQFPNYSSELNVNALELDDSALYLCASSSAPLLATDTQYFGPGTRLTVL.

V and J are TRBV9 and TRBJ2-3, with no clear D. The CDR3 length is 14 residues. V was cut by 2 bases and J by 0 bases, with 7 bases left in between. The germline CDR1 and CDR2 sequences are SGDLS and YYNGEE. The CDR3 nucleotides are TGTGCCAGCAGCGTTGGCGGCAGCACAGATACGCAGTATTTT. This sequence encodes CASSVGGSTDTQYF.

CDR3 loop: CASSQASGTDTQYF. CDR3 bases: TGTGCCAGCAGCCAAGCAAGCGGCACAGATACGCAGTATTTT. The chain couples TRBV3-1 (or the pseudogene TRBV3-2) to TRBJ2-3; no reliable D call. The CDR3 totals 14 residues. Trimming cost V 1 base and J 1 base, with 6 bases left between them. Germline CDR1 is LGHDT and CDR2 is YNNKEL (reference sequence).

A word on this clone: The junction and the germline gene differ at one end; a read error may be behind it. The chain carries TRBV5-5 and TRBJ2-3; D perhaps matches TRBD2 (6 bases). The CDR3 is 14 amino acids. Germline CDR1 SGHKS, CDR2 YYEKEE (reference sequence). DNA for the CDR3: TGTACCAGCAGCGCTCCTAGCGGCACAGATACGCAGTATTTT. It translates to CTSSAPSGTDTQYF.

The CDR3 coding sequence is TGTGCCAGCAGCGTAACCGGGACACTCCAAGAGACCCAGTACTTC. Residues: CASSVTGTLQETQYF. The V call is TRBV9, the J call TRBJ2-5; D is perhaps TRBD1 (6 bases). This CDR3 comprises 15 residues. The germline V and J ends were trimmed by 1 base and 1 base, with 11 bases remaining between them. The germline V gene has CDR1 SGDLS and CDR2 YYNGEE.

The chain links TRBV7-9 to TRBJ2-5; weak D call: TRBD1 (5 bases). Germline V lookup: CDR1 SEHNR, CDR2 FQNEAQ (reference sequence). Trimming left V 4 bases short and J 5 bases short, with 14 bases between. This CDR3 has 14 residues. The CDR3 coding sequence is TGTGCCAGCAGCTCAAGCGCAAGGGGTGAGACCCAGTACTTC. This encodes CASSSSARGETQYF. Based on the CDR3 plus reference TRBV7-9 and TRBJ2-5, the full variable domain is DTGVSQNPRHKITKRGQNVTFRCDPISEHNRLYWYRQTLGQGPEFLTYFQNEAQLEKSRLLSDRFSAERPKGSFSTLEIQRTEQGDSAMYLCASSSSARGETQYFGPGTRLLVL.

CDR3 DNA: TGTGCCTGGAGTATCGCAGGGGCAGAGACCCAGTACTTC. Translating it yields CAWSIAGAETQYF. The chain is built from TRBV30 and TRBJ2-5; D may be TRBD1 (6 bases). V shed 2 bases and J shed 4 bases, with 11 bases lying between them. This CDR3 has 13 amino acids. Germline lookup yields CDR1 GTSNPN and CDR2 SVGIG (reference sequence).

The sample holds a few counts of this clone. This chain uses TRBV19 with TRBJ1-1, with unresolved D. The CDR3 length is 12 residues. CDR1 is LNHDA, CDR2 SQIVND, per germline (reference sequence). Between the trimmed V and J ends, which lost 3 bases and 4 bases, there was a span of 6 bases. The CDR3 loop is CASSMLSTEAFF. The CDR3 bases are TGTGCCAGTAGTATGTTGAGCACTGAAGCTTTCTTT.

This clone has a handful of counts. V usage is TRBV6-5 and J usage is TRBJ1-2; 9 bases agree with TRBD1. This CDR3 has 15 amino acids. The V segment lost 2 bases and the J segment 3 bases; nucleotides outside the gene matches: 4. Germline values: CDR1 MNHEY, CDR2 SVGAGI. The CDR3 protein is CASSYGGQGDYGYTF. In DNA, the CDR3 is TGTGCCAGCAGTTACGGGGGACAGGGCGACTATGGCTACACCTTC.

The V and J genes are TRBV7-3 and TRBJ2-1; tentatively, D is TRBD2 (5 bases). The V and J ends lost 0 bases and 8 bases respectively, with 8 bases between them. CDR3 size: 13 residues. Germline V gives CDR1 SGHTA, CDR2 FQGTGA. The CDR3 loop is CASSLTSSHEQFF. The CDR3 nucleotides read TGTGCCAGCAGCTTAACGTCTAGCCATGAGCAGTTCTTC.

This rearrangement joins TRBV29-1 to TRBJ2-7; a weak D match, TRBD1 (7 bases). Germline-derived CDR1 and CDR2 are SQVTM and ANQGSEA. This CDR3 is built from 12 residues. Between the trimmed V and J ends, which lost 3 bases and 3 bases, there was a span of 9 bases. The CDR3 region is CSVEQGGYEQYF. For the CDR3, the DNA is TGCAGCGTTGAGCAGGGGGGCTACGAGCAGTACTTC.

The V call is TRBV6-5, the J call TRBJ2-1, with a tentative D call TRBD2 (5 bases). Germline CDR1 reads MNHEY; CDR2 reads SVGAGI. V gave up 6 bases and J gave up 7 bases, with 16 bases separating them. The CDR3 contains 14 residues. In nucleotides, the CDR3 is TGTGCCAGCAGCCTCCGGGGAAATTGGAATGAGCAGTTCTTC. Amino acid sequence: CASSLRGNWNEQFF.